A selection of T cell receptor beta chains follows, all from one sample in a study of PD-L1 blockade in urothelial cancer. The method was immunoSEQ multiplex PCR; TCRdb's version includes in-frame clones alone and lacks a portion of them. The data contain about 51,000 clones, more than 70% of them singletons. Sequences were derived from PBMCs, sampled around atezolizumab (anti-PD-L1) treatment. Receptor source: a man in his sixties with urothelial cancer. The CDR3 runs from the conserved cysteine through the conserved F or W. The D gene is left open where the match is weak. For some rows the clone size is stated as once, few or many, or as a class when expanded; others skip it.

size	D	V	J	CDR3	DNA
NA	TRBD2	TRBV7-2	TRBJ2-5	CASSSGLAPETQYF	TGTGCCAGCAGCTCCGGACTAGCCCCAGAGACCCAGTACTTC
NA	TRBD1	TRBV27	TRBJ2-5	CASSTLQGAFETQYF	TGTGCCAGCAGTACCCTACAGGGGGCGTTTGAGACCCAGTACTTC
once	NA	TRBV6-5	TRBJ2-1	CASRYKSRNEQFF	TGTGCCAGCAGGTACAAGTCTAGGAATGAGCAGTTCTTC
NA	NA	TRBV4-2	TRBJ1-6	CASSQGSQEHNSPLHF	TGTGCCAGCAGCCAAGGTTCCCAGGAACATAATTCACCCCTCCACTTT
NA	TRBD1	TRBV2	TRBJ1-5	CASSEVDFISYRGMKGNQPQHF	TGTGCCAGCAGTGAAGTTGATTTCATCAGCTACAGGGGGATGAAGGGCAATCAGCCCCAGCATTTT
NA	TRBD2	TRBV25-1	TRBJ2-1	CASSEPGLAGGRHNEQFF	TGTGCCAGCAGTGAGCCTGGGCTAGCGGGAGGTCGCCACAATGAGCAGTTCTTC
NA	NA	TRBV5-6	TRBJ2-6	CASSLRYQGSSGANVLTF	TGTGCCAGCAGCTTAAGGTATCAGGGATCAAGTGGGGCCAACGTCCTGACTTTC
once	NA	TRBV4-1	TRBJ1-3	CASSKGSSGNTIYF	TGCGCCAGCAGCAAAGGGAGCTCTGGAAACACCATATATTTT
NA	NA	TRBV6-1	TRBJ2-7	CASSEEAGRGREQYF	TGTGCCAGCAGTGAAGAGGCAGGGCGCGGTCGGGAGCAGTACTTC
NA	NA	TRBV7-8	TRBJ1-4	CASSLGPQGRKLFF	TGTGCCAGCAGCTTAGGGCCGCAGGGGAGAAAACTGTTTTTT
NA	TRBD2	TRBV7-9	TRBJ2-3	CASSSAGGLADSVADTQYF	TGTGCCAGCAGCTCAGCGGGGGGGCTAGCCGATTCAGTCGCAGATACGCAGTATTTT
NA	TRBD1	TRBV20-1	TRBJ1-2	CSAVRGGYTF	TGCAGTGCTGTCAGGGGGGGCTACACCTTC
NA	NA	TRBV7-2	TRBJ1-6	CASSTVSSYNSPLHF	TGTGCCAGCAGCACGGTGAGCTCCTATAATTCACCCCTCCACTTT
once	TRBD1	TRBV29-1	TRBJ2-1	CSVNQGANSYNEQFF	TGCAGCGTCAATCAGGGGGCCAACTCCTACAATGAGCAGTTCTTC
NA	TRBD1	TRBV6-1	TRBJ2-5	CASTDISTGGRDQYF	TGTGCCAGCACCGACATCTCGACAGGGGGCAGAGACCAGTACTTC
NA	NA	TRBV30	TRBJ1-4	CAWSVGLAANEKLFF	TGTGCCTGGAGTGTGGGCCTCGCCGCTAATGAAAAACTGTTTTTT
NA	NA	TRBV5-5	TRBJ1-2	CASSYTDSYGYTF	TGTGCCAGCAGCTATACGGACAGCTATGGCTACACCTTC
few	TRBD1	TRBV4-1	TRBJ1-1	CASSQYSTGERGTEAFF	TGCGCCAGCAGCCAATATTCGACAGGGGAGAGGGGTACTGAAGCTTTCTTT
NA	TRBD1	TRBV4-1	TRBJ1-1	CASSQLQWGGTGNTEAFF	TGCGCCAGCAGCCAACTCCAATGGGGGGGGACAGGGAACACTGAAGCTTTCTTT
NA	NA	TRBV19	TRBJ1-5	CASSMSRVDSNQPQHF	TGTGCCAGTAGTATGTCCAGGGTGGATAGCAATCAGCCCCAGCATTTT
NA	TRBD2	TRBV5-1	TRBJ2-4	CASSPTSGSVENIQYF	TGCGCCAGCAGCCCGACTAGCGGGAGTGTGGAGAACATTCAGTACTTC
once	NA	TRBV28	TRBJ1-2	CASSQQGYGYTF	TGTGCCAGCAGTCAACAGGGCTATGGCTACACCTTC
NA	TRBD1	TRBV7-9	TRBJ1-2	CASSPGQGGGYTF	TGTGCCAGCAGCCCAGGACAGGGAGGCGGCTACACCTTC
NA	TRBD1	TRBV4-1	TRBJ2-7	CASSQEQGAREQYF	TGCGCCAGCAGCCAGGAACAGGGGGCGAGGGAGCAGTACTTC
once	NA	TRBV30	TRBJ1-6	CAWSVRQGNSPLHF	TGTGCCTGGAGTGTAAGGCAGGGGAATTCACCCCTCCACTTT
NA	TRBD2	TRBV30	TRBJ2-3	CAWSVQSSGVGTDTQYF	TGTGCCTGGAGTGTACAGTCTAGCGGGGTGGGCACAGATACGCAGTATTTT
NA	TRBD2	TRBV10-2	TRBJ2-2	CASSESGTSGYTGELFF	TGCGCCAGCAGTGAGTCGGGGACTAGCGGGTACACCGGGGAGCTGTTTTTT
few	TRBD1	TRBV5-1	TRBJ2-7	CASSETGGHYEQYF	TGCGCCAGCAGCGAGACAGGGGGGCACTACGAGCAGTACTTC
NA	NA	TRBV5-1	TRBJ2-7	CASSVNRAYEQYF	TGCGCCAGCAGCGTGAACAGGGCCTACGAGCAGTACTTC
NA	NA	TRBV11-2	TRBJ2-2	CASSLMGVVTGELFF	TGTGCCAGCAGCTTAATGGGAGTAGTGACCGGGGAGCTGTTTTTT
NA	NA	TRBV1	TRBJ2-1	CTSSLEARRENEQFF	TGCACCAGCAGCTTAGAGGCTAGGCGAGAAAATGAGCAGTTCTTC
few	TRBD1	TRBV5-1	TRBJ1-1	CASRGTGAMGTEAFF	TGCGCCAGCAGGGGTACAGGGGCCATGGGAACTGAAGCTTTCTTT
NA	TRBD1	TRBV11-2	TRBJ1-1	CASSSDTTGLNTEAFF	TGTGCCAGCAGCTCCGACACGACAGGGCTGAACACTGAAGCTTTCTTT
NA	TRBD2	TRBV23-1	TRBJ2-7	CASSPTAGTSGRDEQYF	TGCGCCAGCAGTCCTACCGCCGGGACTAGCGGGCGAGACGAGCAGTACTTC
NA	NA	TRBV30	TRBJ2-2	CAWSVQEGGDTGELFF	TGTGCCTGGAGTGTACAAGAGGGGGGGGACACCGGGGAGCTGTTTTTT
NA	TRBD1	TRBV28	TRBJ2-7	CASTRDRGYEQYF	TGTGCCAGCACCAGGGACAGGGGCTACGAGCAGTACTTC
NA	NA	TRBV6-1	TRBJ2-7	CASSDRAGFREQYF	TGTGCCAGCAGTGATAGGGCAGGGTTTCGCGAGCAGTACTTC
NA	NA	TRBV5-1	TRBJ2-3	CASSYTGEADTQYF	TGCGCCAGCAGCTATACAGGGGAGGCAGATACGCAGTATTTT
once	NA	TRBV5-5	TRBJ2-1	CASSANVNSNEQFF	TGTGCCAGCAGCGCTAACGTCAATTCCAATGAGCAGTTCTTC
NA	NA	TRBV7-2	TRBJ2-7	CASSPSRYEQYF	TGTGCCAGCAGCCCCTCGAGGTACGAGCAGTACTTC
NA	NA	TRBV5-1	TRBJ1-1	CASSFEGQIGTEAFF	TGCGCCAGCAGCTTTGAAGGACAGATAGGAACTGAAGCTTTCTTT
NA	NA	TRBV7-3	TRBJ1-5	CASSLESGNQPQHF	TGTGCCAGCAGCTTAGAGTCAGGAAATCAGCCCCAGCATTTT
NA	TRBD1	TRBV28	TRBJ1-2	CASSPGQASNYGYTF	TGTGCCAGCAGTCCCGGACAGGCCTCTAACTATGGCTACACCTTC
once	NA	TRBV19	TRBJ2-1	CASSIVAVSSYNEQFF	TGTGCCAGTAGTATAGTGGCGGTAAGCTCCTACAATGAGCAGTTCTTC
NA	NA	TRBV6-6	TRBJ1-1	CASSSDGGGGTEAFF	TGTGCCAGCAGTTCTGACGGGGGGGGAGGCACTGAAGCTTTCTTT
NA	NA	TRBV5-4	TRBJ1-1	CASSPVERSTEAFF	TGTGCCAGCTCCCCGGTCGAGAGGAGCACTGAAGCTTTCTTT
few	NA	TRBV4-2	TRBJ1-2	CASSQDHRNNYGYTF	TGTGCCAGCAGCCAAGATCACAGAAATAACTATGGCTACACCTTC
NA	NA	TRBV15	TRBJ2-5	CATSRERRETQYF	TGTGCCACCAGCAGAGAAAGGCGGGAGACCCAGTACTTC
NA	TRBD1	TRBV2	TRBJ2-3	CASTTMDRDHF	TGTGCCAGCACAACCATGGACAGGGATCATTTT
NA	NA	TRBV11-2	TRBJ2-7	CASSPRGAYSYEQYF	TGTGCCAGCAGCCCCCGGGGGGCATACTCCTACGAGCAGTACTTC
NA	NA	TRBV19	TRBJ1-2	CASSVTSNYGYTF	TGTGCCAGTAGTGTGACTTCTAACTATGGCTACACCTTC
NA	NA	TRBV10-3	TRBJ1-5	CAISESLGGPQHF	TGTGCCATCAGTGAGTCGCTAGGGGGGCCCCAGCATTTT
NA	NA	TRBV27	TRBJ2-7	CASSLSMAGAYEQYF	TGTGCCAGCAGTTTATCTATGGCAGGGGCCTACGAGCAGTACTTC
NA	NA	TRBV6-5	TRBJ2-7	CASRKQGYEQYF	TGTGCCAGCAGAAAACAGGGCTACGAGCAGTACTTC
NA	NA	TRBV6-5	TRBJ1-2	CASREQGLHGYTF	TGTGCCAGCAGAGAACAGGGTCTGCATGGCTACACCTTC
once	TRBD2	TRBV20-1	TRBJ2-5	CSASHGRAQYF	TGCAGTGCTTCGCACGGGAGGGCCCAGTACTTC
NA	NA	TRBV11-2	TRBJ1-1	CASSAGDGNTEAFF	TGTGCCAGCAGCGCAGGGGACGGTAACACTGAAGCTTTCTTT
NA	TRBD2	TRBV25-1	TRBJ2-1	CASSGGTSGGAHEQFF	TGTGCCAGCAGTGGAGGGACTAGCGGGGGGGCCCATGAGCAGTTCTTC
NA	TRBD2	TRBV7-2	TRBJ2-3	CASSSGLVTDTQYF	TGTGCCAGCAGCTCCGGACTAGTCACAGATACGCAGTATTTT
NA	NA	TRBV7-9	TRBJ1-5	CASSSTQMGGNQPQHF	TGTGCCAGCAGCTCTACGCAGATGGGGGGTAATCAGCCCCAGCATTTT